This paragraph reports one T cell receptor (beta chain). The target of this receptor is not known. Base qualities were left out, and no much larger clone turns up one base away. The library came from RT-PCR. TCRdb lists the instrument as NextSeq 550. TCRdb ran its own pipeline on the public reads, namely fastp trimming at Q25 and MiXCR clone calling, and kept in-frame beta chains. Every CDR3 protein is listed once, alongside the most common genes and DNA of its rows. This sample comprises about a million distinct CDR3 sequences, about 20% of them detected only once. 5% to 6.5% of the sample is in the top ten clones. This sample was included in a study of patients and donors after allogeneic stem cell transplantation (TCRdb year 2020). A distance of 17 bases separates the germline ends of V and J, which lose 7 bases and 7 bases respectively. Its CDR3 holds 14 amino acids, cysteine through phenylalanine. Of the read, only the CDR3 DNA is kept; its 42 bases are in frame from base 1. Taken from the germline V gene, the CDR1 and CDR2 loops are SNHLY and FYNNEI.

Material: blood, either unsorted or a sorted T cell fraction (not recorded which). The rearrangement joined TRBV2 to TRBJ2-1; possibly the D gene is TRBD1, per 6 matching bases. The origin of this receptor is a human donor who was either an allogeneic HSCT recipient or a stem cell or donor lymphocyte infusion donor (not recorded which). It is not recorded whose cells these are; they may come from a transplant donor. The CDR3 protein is CASKGQGPQNEQFF. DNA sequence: TGTGCCAGCAAGGGACAAGGGCCCCAAAATGAGCAGTTCTTC.